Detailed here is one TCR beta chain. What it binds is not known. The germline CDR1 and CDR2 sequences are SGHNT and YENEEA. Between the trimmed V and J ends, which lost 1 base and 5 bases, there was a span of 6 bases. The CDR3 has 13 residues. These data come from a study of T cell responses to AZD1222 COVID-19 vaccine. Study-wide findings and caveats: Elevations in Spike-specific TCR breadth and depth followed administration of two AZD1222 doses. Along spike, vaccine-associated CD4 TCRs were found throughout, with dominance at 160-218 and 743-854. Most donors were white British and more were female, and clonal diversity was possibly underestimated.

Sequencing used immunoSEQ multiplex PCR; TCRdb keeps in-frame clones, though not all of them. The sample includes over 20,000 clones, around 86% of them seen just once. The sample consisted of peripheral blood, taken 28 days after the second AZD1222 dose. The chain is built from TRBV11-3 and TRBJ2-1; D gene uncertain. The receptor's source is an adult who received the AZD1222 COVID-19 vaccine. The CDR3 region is CASSLGPDNEQFF. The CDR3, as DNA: TGTGCCAGCAGCTTAGGGCCAGACAATGAGCAGTTCTTC.